The TCR beta chain described here comes from a study of blood T cell repertoires in COVID-19. Participant-given clinical history determined each cohort assignment. Assay used: immunoSEQ multiplex PCR; TCRdb lists only in-frame clones, some missing. The table lists some 62,000 clones, roughly 80% of them singletons. This CDR3 has 14 amino acids. Trimming removed 2 bases at V and 1 base at J, with 8 bases between. Germline V CDR1 and CDR2: WNHNN, SYGVQD (reference sequence). This rearrangement joins TRBV10-1 to TRBJ1-1; no definite D call. This TCR was sampled from a woman between 40 and 50 years old with acute COVID-19. The sample consisted of PBMCs or T cells enriched from blood (not recorded which). The CDR3 nucleotides read TGCGCCAGCAGTGAGGTCCCGGGGAACACTGAAGCTTTCTTT. Translating gives CASSEVPGNTEAFF.